This T cell receptor (beta chain) was sequenced for a study of T cell responses to AZD1222 COVID-19 vaccine. Study-wide points: Clonal diversity was possibly underestimated; the donors were predominantly white British and more often female.

Unmatched junction bases numbered 8, after V lost 0 bases and J lost 15 bases. The V gene's germline CDR1 is MNHNS and CDR2 SASEGT. The CDR3 is 14 amino acids. Assay: immunoSEQ multiplex PCR; the TCRdb copy retains only in-frame clones and omits some. Of about 190,000 clones listed, approximately 87% are singletons. Of note for this clone: The target antigen is unknown.

The receptor was isolated from an adult in good health. This chain links TRBV6-1 with TRBJ2-6; 7 nucleotides match TRBD2. The sample here was peripheral blood, taken on day 0 of MenACWY control vaccination. CDR3 nucleotides: TGTGCCAGCAGTGAAGCGGGCCTAGCGGCGGACCTGACTTTC. As protein: CASSEAGLAADLTF.